This paragraph covers one T cell receptor (beta chain) sequence. Time point of the sample: after neoadjuvant nivolumab, at surgical resection. TCRdb's table, derived via immunoSEQ multiplex PCR, lists solely in-frame clones and lacks some. The data show approximately 10,000 clones, with approximately 64% seen just once and 3.5% to 5.5% held by the top ten. The record originates from a study of neoadjuvant anti-PD-1 for oral cavity cancer. CDR3 length: 15 amino acids. Germline V lookup: CDR1 SGHTA, CDR2 FQGNSA. J was trimmed by 4 bases and V by 5 bases; bases with no gene match: 2. This chain connects TRBV7-2 to TRBJ2-2; 12 positions agree with TRBD2. The sequence came from a person aged 40 to 85 with oral cavity squamous cell carcinoma. Here the sequenced sample was PBMCs, taken after nivolumab (anti-PD-1) treatment. Written as DNA, the CDR3 is TGTGCCAGCAGCAAGGGACTAGCGGGCACCGGGGAGCTGTTTTTT. It translates to CASSKGLAGTGELFF.